This T cell receptor beta chain was sequenced for a study of regulatory T cells in long-lasting Graves disease. Noted time point: persistent/refractory GD, antithyroid drugs over 5 years with positive TRAb. The TCR library was made from RNA that had been extracted from PBMCs in TRIzol. The CDR3 extends over 16 amino acids. The germline V gene encodes CDR1 SNHLY and CDR2 FYNNEI. The V end lost 6 bases, the J end lost 3 bases, and 20 bases lay between the germline ends. According to the study, TCR beta libraries were built with iRepertoire HTBI primers and CDR3-region Arm-PCR. TCRdb redid the calling of the multiplex PCR reads with MiXCR, one entry per CDR3 protein. The sample yields approximately 690,000 distinct CDR3 sequences, about 32% seen once.

This specimen consisted of peripheral blood mononuclear cells (PBMCs), obtained when the disease was refractory, from a patient treated with antithyroid drugs. V and J are TRBV2 and TRBJ1-1; D is possibly TRBD1 (6 bases). The TCR originated in a female donor with Graves disease. CDR3 bases: TGTGCCAGCAGGACAGGCCTTACACACATGGACACTGAAGCTTTCTTT. This translates into CASRTGLTHMDTEAFF.